This T cell receptor beta chain comes out of a study of control samples from healthy donors and cancer patients. The ends were cut back, 4 bases at V and 1 base at J, with 8 bases in the middle. CDR3 length equals 13 residues. In germline, CDR1 is SGHRS, CDR2 YFSETQ. The table came from immunoSEQ multiplex PCR; TCRdb's copy has only in-frame clones and leaves some out. Seen here are under 300,000 clones, over 75% observed once, and the top ten hold about an eighth. V and J are TRBV5-1 and TRBJ1-1; D is uncertain. Sequencing input: PBMCs. The clonotype was recovered from a woman aged 55-70 years with lung cancer. In DNA, the CDR3 is TGCGCCAGCAGCCTCGGAAAGAACACTGAAGCTTTCTTT. As protein: CASSLGKNTEAFF.